One T cell receptor beta chain is described in this entry. The clone's antigen remains unknown. No base quality information exists; no much larger clone differs at one position. Relative to germline, V is missing 1 base and J is missing 5 bases, with 6 bases of the junction outside any gene match. As encoded in the germline V gene (reference sequence), CDR1 is SEHNR while CDR2 is FQNEAQ. The CDR3 runs 15 residues from the cysteine to the phenylalanine. Only the CDR3 DNA is retained, 45 bases long and in frame from the first base. The data derive from a study of blood T cell repertoires in COVID-19 (TCRdb year 2020). General notes on the study: Collaborator samples came from the United States, Italy and Spain and covered acute and convalescent phases of COVID-19. The prospective study material was composed of cDNA or gDNA derived from T cells, B-cell-depleted T cells, or PBMCs. Subjects who had been exposed to COVID-19, were actively infected with it, or had recovered from it provided the deeply sampled blood TCRbeta repertoires that made up the dataset. A freely available public database, intended as a resource for researchers studying the immune response to SARS-CoV-2, is where the repertoires were released. Samples came from the ongoing ImmuneRACE study (first 160 participants) plus 1,254 subjects from 6 global collaborators. A de-identified subject ID, COVID-19 status, age in years and sex were almost always included in the sample metadata. Where available, HLA class I and class II types were taken from metadata supplied by the sample provider and were not determined by assay-based typing. The paper as a whole reports these results and caveats: The amount of clinical and demographic metadata varied by source and participant and was provided uncurated.

TCRbeta CDR3 regions were amplified from genomic DNA by means of the immunoSEQ Assay, a bias-controlled multiplex PCR. Turning to the authors' computational methods: Within the assay, amplification of reference gene primers was used to estimate how many nucleated cells each sample contained. To quantify the absolute abundance of each unique TCRbeta CDR3 rearrangement, sequence reads were collapsed and filtered. For each sample, productive Simpson clonality was calculated as the square root of Simpson's diversity index over productive rearrangements. Entries here come from immuneACCESS through TCRdb and include only in-frame sequences with V and J called. Some clones fail to appear in such tables; in the studies checked, an unresolved V gene covers under half of the shortfall, and the cause of the remainder is unknown. That table supplies the V and J calls and clone size; D and trimming were determined from the DNA. The sample table records almost 200,000 clones; more than 70% of these occur just once. The ten largest clones capture approximately 8.1% of the sample.

In the prospective study, participants were about 18 to 100 years old, resided in about two dozen geographic areas of the United States, and were enrolled through a virtual design. In the prospective study, cohorts were assigned on the basis of participant-reported clinical history obtained from a screening survey and a study questionnaire. ImmuneRACE Cohort 3 recovered participants were defined by two consecutive negative NP/OP PCR tests, healthcare professional clearance, or symptom resolution. In the prospective study, mobile phlebotomists collected whole blood, serum and a nasopharyngeal or oropharyngeal swab from each participant. Over an approximately two-month period, participants in the prospective study had the option of providing additional blood draws and questionnaires. Before DNA extraction, blood samples from the prospective study were shipped at room temperature or frozen.

This receptor was identified in a young woman who had recovered from COVID-19. This chain is built from TRBV7-9 and TRBJ2-7; TRBD1 aligns with 9 central bases. The sample was PBMCs or T cells enriched from blood (not recorded which). The DNA sequence is as follows: TGTGCCAGCAGCTTAGAGGGGACAGGGTTCAACGAGCAGTACTTC. Protein translation: CASSLEGTGFNEQYF.